This TCR beta chain was captured in a study of vaccination effects on CD4 cells after COVID-19. Trimming removed 0 bases from V and 3 bases from J; junction bases left unmatched: 13. The CDR3 has 19 amino acids. Germline-derived CDR1 and CDR2 are SNHLY and FYNNEI. On this clone itself: The antigen is undetermined.

Regarding the study as a whole: Vaccine-induced clones in healthy vaccinees cross-reacted with common cold coronaviruses in only 1 of 255 cases.

Sequencing used immunoSEQ multiplex PCR; TCRdb keeps in-frame clones, though not all of them. The sample holds 25,000 to 30,000 clones, roughly 80% seen once. Ahead of sequencing, the ViraFEST assay grew antigen-specific CD4+ T cells using viral peptide pools. Isolating CD4+ T cells followed less than 11 days of culture. Every participant took two doses of the BNT162b2 or mRNA-1273 vaccine. Cultures received IL-2 medium that replaced half the medium on days 3 and 7. The rearrangement joins TRBV2 to TRBJ2-1, with TRBD2 identical over 8 bases. The sequence was obtained from a human donor who received a COVID-19 vaccine. The input for sequencing was CD4+ T cells from PBMCs cultured with HCoV-NL63 spike peptides, taken after COVID-19 vaccination. CDR3 in amino acids: CASSEAILSGNSDYNEQFF. In DNA, the CDR3 is TGTGCCAGCAGTGAAGCTATTCTTAGCGGGAACTCGGACTACAATGAGCAGTTCTTC.